The T cell receptor beta chain described here comes from a study of cytomegalovirus exposure and HLA in healthy donors. Study at large: Both the 120 validation repertoires and the approximately 620 first-cohort repertoires used the same platform, as reported by a later analysis.

TCRdb's table, derived via immunoSEQ multiplex PCR, lists solely in-frame clones and lacks some. The sample has about 57,000 clones, 90% to 95% seen once. As regards this clone: Its matching antigen is unknown.

Looked up from germline, CDR1 is SSHAT and CDR2 is FNYEAQ (reference sequence). Unmatched junction bases numbered 17, after V lost 8 bases and J lost 0 bases. There are 19 residues in the CDR3. Donors were drawn from the approximately 110-subject validation cohort, separate from the roughly 670-subject first cohort. Overall study results and limits: Reports indicated that the classifier achieved high specificity and sensitivity in diagnosing cytomegalovirus status.

V is TRBV7-7 and J is TRBJ2-3; 10 positions agree with TRBD2. Material: PBMCs. The origin of this receptor is a woman aged 18-30 years in good health and CMV-seronegative. Here the CDR3 reads CASGPKQAGGSSSTDTQYF. In DNA form, the CDR3 reads TGTGCCAGCGGACCGAAACAAGCGGGAGGGTCCTCTAGCACAGATACGCAGTATTTT.